The next 14 T cell receptor beta chains were all read from a single sample in a study of T cell responses to AZD1222 COVID-19 vaccine. TCRdb keeps only in-frame clones here, not all; method: immunoSEQ multiplex PCR. The sample records approximately 81,000 clones, 75% to 95% being singletons. This specimen consisted of peripheral blood, obtained on day 0 of MenACWY control vaccination. These receptors originate from an adult in good health.

The rearrangement uses TRBV28 and TRBJ2-5; 7 bases are a match to TRBD1. This CDR3 spans 13 amino acids. Germline CDR1 and CDR2: MDHEN and SYDVKM. With V trimmed by 3 bases and J by 13 bases, 11 bases remained unmatched. The CDR3 sequence: CASSLGQFFNRYF. The CDR3 DNA sequence: TGTGCCAGCAGTTTGGGACAGTTTTTCAATCGGTACTTC.

A word on this clone: Germline and junction disagree at one end, which may indicate a read error. The chain is built from TRBV11-3 and TRBJ2-7, with D uncertain. The CDR3 runs 14 residues. Germline V CDR1 and CDR2: SGHNT, YENEEA. As DNA, the CDR3 is TGTGCCAGCAGCAACACCGGGCCCTCCGACGAGCAGTACTTC. Residues: CASSNTGPSDEQYF.

This clone turned up a few times. This sequence joins TRBV19 and TRBJ2-1; D remains ambiguous. This CDR3 comprises 13 residues. Germline CDR1 reads LNHDA; CDR2 reads SQIVND (reference sequence). Trimming removed 4 bases from V and 10 bases from J, with 14 bases in between. The CDR3 loop is CASSRARAWEQFF. CDR3 DNA sequence: TGTGCCAGTAGTAGAGCAAGGGCGTGGGAGCAGTTCTTC.

V and J are TRBV4-1 and TRBJ1-5; 8 bases line up with TRBD1. Germline lookup yields CDR1 MGHRA and CDR2 YSYEKL. The CDR3 covers 15 residues. The V segment lost 3 bases and the J segment 5 bases; nucleotides outside the gene matches: 6. This CDR3 reads CASSQAQGVDQPQHF. As DNA, the CDR3 is TGCGCCAGCAGCCAGGCACAGGGGGTAGATCAGCCCCAGCATTTT.

This chain uses TRBV13 with TRBJ1-1; TRBD1 agrees at 7 bases. Trimming cost V 10 bases and J 4 bases; bases outside gene matches: 9. CDR3 size: 13 residues. In germline, CDR1 is PRHDT, CDR2 FYEKMQ (reference sequence). The CDR3 reads CATDQGGSTEAFF. The CDR3 DNA reads as TGTGCCACCGATCAGGGGGGTAGCACTGAAGCTTTCTTT.

The V gene is TRBV13, the J gene TRBJ1-2; D ambiguous. Germline loops: CDR1 PRHDT, CDR2 FYEKMQ (reference sequence). V gave up 9 bases and J gave up 0 bases, with 14 bases separating them. CDR3 length: 14 amino acids. CDR3 coding DNA: TGTGCCAGTCGACCCCGGAGTACTAACTATGGCTACACCTTC. As protein: CASRPRSTNYGYTF.

The chain carries TRBV29-1 and TRBJ2-5, with D maybe TRBD1 (6 bases). From germline, CDR1 is SQVTM and CDR2 ANQGSEA. The CDR3 loop spans 13 amino acids. Trimming took 7 bases from V and 3 from J, leaving 15 bases between them. The CDR3 spells CSAGDTGKETQYF. In DNA, the CDR3 is TGCAGCGCTGGGGATACAGGGAAAGAGACCCAGTACTTC.

The V gene is TRBV29-1, the J gene TRBJ2-5, with 13 bases fitting TRBD2. Germline V gene data show CDR1 as SQVTM and CDR2 as ANQGSEA. With V trimmed by 1 base and J by 4 bases, 6 bases remained unmatched. This CDR3 has 16 residues. The CDR3 spells CSVEARLAGGGETQYF. For the CDR3, the DNA is TGCAGCGTTGAAGCCAGACTAGCGGGAGGTGGAGAGACCCAGTACTTC.

This clone has a single count. The rearrangement links TRBV7-3 to TRBJ2-1; 7 nucleotides line up with TRBD2. The CDR3 loop spans 13 amino acids. The J segment lost 8 bases and the V segment lost 5 bases, leaving 6 bases of the junction unmatched. Germline lookup yields CDR1 SGHTA and CDR2 FQGTGA. CDR3 sequence: CASSRTRNYEQFF. CDR3 bases: TGTGCCAGCAGCCGGACTAGAAATTATGAGCAGTTCTTC.

The gene calls are TRBV3-1 (or the pseudogene TRBV3-2) and TRBJ1-4; maybe TRBD1 (6 bases). The ends were cut back, 1 base at V and 8 bases at J, with 8 bases in the middle. Germline CDR1 reads LGHDT; CDR2 reads YNNKEL (reference sequence). This CDR3 contains 13 residues. CDR3 region: CASSQGGAEKLFF. In DNA form, the CDR3 reads TGTGCCAGCAGCCAAGGGGGGGCAGAAAAACTGTTTTTT.

In DNA, the CDR3 is TGCAGCGTTGCCCCGGGACAGGGATCGTACGAGCAGTACTTC. Translated: CSVAPGQGSYEQYF. This chain uses TRBV29-1 with TRBJ2-7; 9 nucleotides match TRBD1. V shed 4 bases, J shed 4 bases, and the junction held 8 bases outside the gene matches. CDR3 length: 14 amino acids. Germline V gene data show CDR1 as SQVTM and CDR2 as ANQGSEA.

The V gene is TRBV7-2, the J gene TRBJ2-3, with D perhaps assigned TRBD1 or TRBD2 (6 bases each). Trimming shortened V by 1 base and J by 4 bases, and 9 bases separated the two germline ends. The germline V gene encodes CDR1 SGHTA and CDR2 FQGNSA. There are 14 residues in the CDR3. CDR3 coding DNA: TGTGCCAGCAGCTTAGAGGGGGAGGCAGATACGCAGTATTTT. This codes for CASSLEGEADTQYF.

The rearrangement links TRBV29-1 to TRBJ2-1; tentative D call: TRBD1 (6 bases). The length of the CDR3 is 11 residues. From germline, CDR1 is SQVTM and CDR2 ANQGSEA. Between the trimmed V and J ends, which lost 6 bases and 7 bases, there was a span of 10 bases. In DNA form, the CDR3 reads TGCAGCGTGGCCAGGGGAAATGAGCAGTTCTTC. This encodes CSVARGNEQFF.

This chain connects TRBV4-2 to TRBJ1-2; weak D call: TRBD1 (6 bases). CDR3 length: 16 amino acids. The V end was cut by 1 base, the J end by 6 bases, with 18 bases between. The germline V gene has CDR1 LGHNA and CDR2 YNFKEQ. In DNA, the CDR3 is TGTGCCAGCAGCCAAGGGCAACAGGGAATAGGGGATGGCTACACCTTC. Protein: CASSQGQQGIGDGYTF.